Presented here are 12 T cell receptor beta chains from one specimen sequenced in a study of blood T cell repertoires in COVID-19. The assay was immunoSEQ multiplex PCR, and TCRdb's table has in-frame clones only and misses some. The sample holds some 340,000 clones, 75% to 90% seen once. Sequencing used peripheral blood. The source of these receptors is a woman between 18 and 29 years old with acute or convalescent COVID-19.

The rearrangement links TRBV6-1 to TRBJ1-2; 8 positions agree with TRBD1. V shed 0 bases and J 5 bases; nucleotides not matched to a gene: 5. The CDR3 is 15 amino acids. Looked up from germline, CDR1 is MNHNS and CDR2 is SASEGT. This chain's CDR3 is CASSEAEGQAYGYTF. For the CDR3, the DNA is TGTGCCAGCAGTGAAGCCGAGGGACAGGCGTATGGCTACACCTTC.

The V call is TRBV27, the J call TRBJ2-7; 7 bases match TRBD1. Trimming at V came to 5 bases and at J to 2 bases, leaving 15 bases not matched to a gene. CDR1 and CDR2 (germline): MNHEY, SMNVEV (reference sequence). There are 17 residues in the CDR3. In DNA, the CDR3 is TGTGCCAGCAGTCCCACCTCGACAGGGATTTTAACCTACGAGCAGTACTTC. This codes for CASSPTSTGILTYEQYF.

This clone came up once. The chain joins TRBV7-3 to TRBJ1-1; tentatively, D is TRBD1 (5 bases). The V end lost 1 base, the J end lost 4 bases, and 19 bases lay between the germline ends. This CDR3 is 17 amino acids long. Per germline, CDR1 SGHTA and CDR2 FQGTGA. The CDR3 sequence is CASSLRVGAPLGTEAFF. The CDR3 region has the DNA TGTGCCAGCAGCTTAAGGGTAGGGGCCCCTTTGGGCACTGAAGCTTTCTTT.

The chain uses TRBV9 and TRBJ2-1; perhaps TRBD2 as D (6 bases). The CDR3 contains 15 residues. V shed 3 bases and J shed 7 bases, with 17 bases lying between them. The germline V gene encodes CDR1 SGDLS and CDR2 YYNGEE. The CDR3 nucleotides read TGTGCCAGCAGCGCACCGGAGGGCCGGGGGAATGAGCAGTTCTTC. Protein product: CASSAPEGRGNEQFF.

V and J are TRBV19 and TRBJ1-5, with D unclear. The CDR3 has 14 residues. Trimming left V 6 bases short and J 1 base short, with 10 bases between. The germline CDR1 and CDR2 sequences are LNHDA and SQIVND (reference sequence). The DNA of the CDR3 is TGTGCCAGTAGGGTCAGAGGAAGCAATCAGCCCCAGCATTTT. Translating gives CASRVRGSNQPQHF.

The rearrangement uses TRBV5-1 and TRBJ2-7; D gene uncertain. Trimming cost V 4 bases and J 1 base, with 15 bases left between them. Per germline, CDR1 SGHRS and CDR2 YFSETQ. The CDR3 runs to 15 residues. This CDR3 reads CASSKVAGSSYEQYF. The DNA for the CDR3 is TGCGCCAGCAGCAAGGTGGCAGGCTCTTCCTACGAGCAGTACTTC. Complete variable domain (other parts from reference TRBV5-1 and TRBJ2-7): KAGVTQTPRYLIKTRGQQVTLSCSPISGHRSVSWYQQTPGQGLQFLFEYFSETQRNKGNFPGRFSGRQFSNSRSEMNVSTLELGDSALYLCASSKVAGSSYEQYFGPGTRLTVT.

This chain connects TRBV5-6 to TRBJ1-6; TRBD1 is a possible D gene (5 bases). This CDR3 is built from 14 residues. Germline CDR1 reads SGHDT; CDR2 reads YYEEEE. The germline V and J ends were trimmed by 4 bases and 8 bases, with 13 bases remaining between them. CDR3 nucleotides: TGTGCCAGCAGCCCAAGGGGTTTTTATTCACCCCTCCACTTT. As protein: CASSPRGFYSPLHF.

The chain links TRBV6-2 or TRBV6-3 to TRBJ2-7; D is possibly TRBD2 (5 bases). The CDR3 extends over 14 amino acids. The V gene's germline CDR1 is MNHEY and CDR2 SVGEGT. V was trimmed by 2 bases and J by 5 bases, leaving 13 bases between them. This CDR3 is CASSYPGGVNEQYF. CDR3 DNA sequence: TGTGCCAGCAGTTACCCTGGAGGTGTCAACGAGCAGTACTTC.

V gene TRBV2 combines with J gene TRBJ2-7, with D perhaps TRBD1 (5 bases). The germline V and J ends were trimmed by 2 bases and 2 bases, with 13 bases remaining between them. This CDR3 has 15 residues. Germline values: CDR1 SNHLY, CDR2 FYNNEI. The CDR3 protein is CASSESETDPYEQYF. CDR3 DNA: TGTGCCAGCAGTGAAAGCGAGACAGACCCCTACGAGCAGTACTTC.

V usage is TRBV6-5 and J usage is TRBJ1-6; no clear D. The CDR3 length is 14 residues. Deletions cut 4 bases from V and 9 bases from J, with 13 bases between. The germline CDR1 and CDR2 sequences are MNHEY and SVGAGI. The CDR3: CASSLEGPGSPLHF. The CDR3 DNA reads as TGTGCCAGCAGTTTAGAGGGCCCCGGTTCACCCCTCCACTTT.

The genes are TRBV4-2 and TRBJ2-1; perhaps TRBD1 as D (6 bases). Trimming stripped 4 bases from V and 4 bases from J, with 11 bases between. This CDR3 has 14 amino acids. Germline V lookup: CDR1 LGHNA, CDR2 YNFKEQ. The CDR3 coding sequence is TGTGCCAGCAGCCCCGGACAGACTTACAATGAGCAGTTCTTC. Translated, it gives CASSPGQTYNEQFF.

The V call is TRBV13, the J call TRBJ2-1, with 16 positions matching TRBD2. After removal of 4 bases from V and 6 bases from J, the junction contained 6 bases not matched to a gene. Germline V CDR1 and CDR2: PRHDT, FYEKMQ (reference sequence). The CDR3 loop spans 17 amino acids. CDR3 sequence (DNA): TGTGCCAGCAGCTCCGGGACTAGCGGGGGGGAAGGCAATGAGCAGTTCTTC. It encodes CASSSGTSGGEGNEQFF.